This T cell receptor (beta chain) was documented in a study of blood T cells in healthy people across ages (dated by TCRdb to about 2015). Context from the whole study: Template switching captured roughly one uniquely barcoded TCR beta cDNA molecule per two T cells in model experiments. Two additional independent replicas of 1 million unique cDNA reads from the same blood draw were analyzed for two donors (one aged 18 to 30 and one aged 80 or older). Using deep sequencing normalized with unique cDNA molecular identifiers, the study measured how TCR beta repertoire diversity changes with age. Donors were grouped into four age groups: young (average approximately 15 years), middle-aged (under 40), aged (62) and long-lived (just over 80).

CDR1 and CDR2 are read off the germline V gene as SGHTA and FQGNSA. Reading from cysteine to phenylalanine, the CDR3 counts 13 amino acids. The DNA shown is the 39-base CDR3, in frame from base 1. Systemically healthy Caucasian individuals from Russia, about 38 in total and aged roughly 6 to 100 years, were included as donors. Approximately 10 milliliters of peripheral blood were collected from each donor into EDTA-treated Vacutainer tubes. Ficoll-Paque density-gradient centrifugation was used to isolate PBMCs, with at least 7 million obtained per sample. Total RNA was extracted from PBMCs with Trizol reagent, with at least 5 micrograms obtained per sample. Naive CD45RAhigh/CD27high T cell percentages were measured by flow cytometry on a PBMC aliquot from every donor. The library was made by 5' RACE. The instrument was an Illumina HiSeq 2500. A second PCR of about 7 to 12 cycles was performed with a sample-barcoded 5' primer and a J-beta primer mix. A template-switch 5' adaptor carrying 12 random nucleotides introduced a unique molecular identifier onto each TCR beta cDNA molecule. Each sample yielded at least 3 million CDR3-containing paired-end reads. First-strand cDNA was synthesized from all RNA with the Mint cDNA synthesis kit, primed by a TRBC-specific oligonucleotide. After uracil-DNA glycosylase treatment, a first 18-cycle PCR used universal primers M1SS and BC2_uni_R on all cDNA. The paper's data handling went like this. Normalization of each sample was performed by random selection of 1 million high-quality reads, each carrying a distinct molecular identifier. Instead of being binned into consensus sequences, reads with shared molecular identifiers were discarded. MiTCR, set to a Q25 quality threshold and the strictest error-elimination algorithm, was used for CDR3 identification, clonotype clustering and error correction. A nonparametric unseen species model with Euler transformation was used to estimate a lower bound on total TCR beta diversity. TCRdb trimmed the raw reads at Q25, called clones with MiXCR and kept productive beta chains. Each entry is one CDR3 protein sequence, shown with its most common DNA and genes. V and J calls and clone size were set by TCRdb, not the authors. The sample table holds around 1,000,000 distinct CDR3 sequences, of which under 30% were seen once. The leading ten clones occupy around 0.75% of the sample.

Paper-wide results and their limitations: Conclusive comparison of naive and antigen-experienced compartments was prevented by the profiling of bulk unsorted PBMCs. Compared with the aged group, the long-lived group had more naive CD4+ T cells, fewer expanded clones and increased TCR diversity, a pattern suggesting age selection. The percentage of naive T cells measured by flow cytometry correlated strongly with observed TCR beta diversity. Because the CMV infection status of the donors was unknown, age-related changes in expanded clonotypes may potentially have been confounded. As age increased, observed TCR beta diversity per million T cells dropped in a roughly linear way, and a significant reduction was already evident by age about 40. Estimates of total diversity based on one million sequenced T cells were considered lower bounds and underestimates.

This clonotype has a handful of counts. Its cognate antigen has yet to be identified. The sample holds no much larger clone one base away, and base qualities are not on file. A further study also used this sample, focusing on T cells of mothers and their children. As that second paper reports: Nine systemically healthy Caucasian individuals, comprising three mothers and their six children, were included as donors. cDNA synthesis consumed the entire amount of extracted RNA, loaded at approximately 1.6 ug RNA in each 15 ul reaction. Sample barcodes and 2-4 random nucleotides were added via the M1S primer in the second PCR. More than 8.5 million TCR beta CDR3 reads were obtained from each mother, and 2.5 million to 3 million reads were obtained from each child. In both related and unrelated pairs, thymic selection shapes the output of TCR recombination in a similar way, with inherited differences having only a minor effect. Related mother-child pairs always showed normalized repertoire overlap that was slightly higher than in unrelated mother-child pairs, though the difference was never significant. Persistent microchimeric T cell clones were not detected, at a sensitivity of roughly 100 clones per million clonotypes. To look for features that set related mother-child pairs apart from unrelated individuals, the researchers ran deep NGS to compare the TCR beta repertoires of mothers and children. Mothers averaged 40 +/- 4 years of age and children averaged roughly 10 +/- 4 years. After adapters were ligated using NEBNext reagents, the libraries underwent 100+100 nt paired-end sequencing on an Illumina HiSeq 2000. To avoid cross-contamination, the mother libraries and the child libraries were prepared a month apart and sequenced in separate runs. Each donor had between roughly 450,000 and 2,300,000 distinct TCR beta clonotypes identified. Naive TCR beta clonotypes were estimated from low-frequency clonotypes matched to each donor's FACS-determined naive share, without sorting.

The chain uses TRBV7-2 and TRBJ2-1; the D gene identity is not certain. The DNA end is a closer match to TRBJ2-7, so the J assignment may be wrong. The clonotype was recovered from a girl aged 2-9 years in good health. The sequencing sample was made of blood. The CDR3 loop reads CASSLDVLGEQYF. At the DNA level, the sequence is TGTGCCAGCAGCCTCGACGTGCTGGGCGAGCAGTACTTC.